This TCR beta chain emerged from a study of blood T cell repertoires in COVID-19. TCRdb keeps only in-frame clones here, not all; method: immunoSEQ multiplex PCR. The sample consists of about 220,000 clones, approximately 83% of them appearing once. Participant ages covered about 18 to 100 years across 24 US areas. Recovered Cohort 3 donors showed two negative PCRs, clearance, or symptom resolution. V shed 1 base and J shed 0 bases, with 10 bases lying between them. The CDR3 is made up of 15 amino acids. Germline lookup yields CDR1 SGDLS and CDR2 YYNGEE. The specimen sequenced was PBMCs or T cells enriched from blood (not recorded which). This clonotype was sampled from a woman aged 60 to 75 who had recovered from COVID-19. This chain uses TRBV9 with TRBJ1-1; possibly TRBD1 for D (5 bases). CDR3 in DNA: TGTGCCAGCAGCGTAACTGGGGCCCTGAACACTGAAGCTTTCTTT. Translated, it gives CASSVTGALNTEAFF.